A selection of T cell receptor beta chains follows, all from one sample in a study of blood T cell repertoires in COVID-19. Assay used: immunoSEQ multiplex PCR; TCRdb lists only in-frame clones, some missing. The repertoire holds roughly 50,000 clones, with over 80% as singletons. Sequenced: peripheral blood. These receptors were taken from a man in his 70s with acute or convalescent COVID-19. The CDR3 runs from the conserved cysteine through the conserved F or W. D genes are given only for firm matches. Some rows have no size entry. The others give once, few or many, or a class for an expanded clone.

size | J | D | V | DNA | CDR3
NA | TRBJ1-5 | NA | TRBV19 | TGTGCCAGTAGGAGACATACAGGGTGGCAGCCCCAGCATTTT | CASRRHTGWQPQHF
once | TRBJ1-5 | TRBD1 | TRBV6-1 | TGTGCCAGCAGTGGGTTGACAGGGTATAGCAATCAGCCCCAGCATTTT | CASSGLTGYSNQPQHF
NA | TRBJ1-2 | NA | TRBV19 | TGTGCCAGTAGTCTGGACAGTGTCTATGGCTACACCTTC | CASSLDSVYGYTF
NA | TRBJ1-1 | TRBD1 | TRBV29-1 | TGCAGCGTCGGACAGGGGGCGAGAACTGAAGCTTTCTTT | CSVGQGARTEAFF
NA | TRBJ2-2 | TRBD2 | TRBV7-3 | TGTGCCAGCAGCTCGCGGGGAGGGTCGAACACCGGGGAGCTGTTTTTT | CASSSRGGSNTGELFF
NA | TRBJ2-7 | TRBD2 | TRBV30 | TGTGCCTGGATCCCTAGCGGGGGGGCCGGGTACGAGCAGTACTTC | CAWIPSGGAGYEQYF
NA | TRBJ2-1 | NA | TRBV5-1 | TGCGCCAGCAGCCCTAGGTCAGGGGGCGGCTCCCCGCTAACGGGGGGTGAGCAGTTCTTC | CASSPRSGGGSPLTGGEQFF
few | TRBJ2-1 | TRBD2 | TRBV11-2 | TGTGCCAGCAGCTTAAGTGGCGGGGGGCGATACAATGAGCAGTTCTTC | CASSLSGGGRYNEQFF
NA | TRBJ1-2 | NA | TRBV7-2 | TGTGCCAGCAGCTTACCAGGGGATCGCGGCTACACCTTC | CASSLPGDRGYTF
few | TRBJ2-6 | NA | TRBV2 | TGTGCCAGCAGCCGGGCAGGGGTCCGCTCTGGGGCCAACGTCCTGACTTTC | CASSRAGVRSGANVLTF
NA | TRBJ2-1 | NA | TRBV11-3 | TGTGCCAGCAGCCCGGACGGGACAAGCTCCTACAATGAGCAGTTCTTC | CASSPDGTSSYNEQFF
NA | TRBJ2-5 | TRBD1 | TRBV28 | TGTGCCAGCAGCGCACGGGACAGTCAAGAGACCCAGTACTTC | CASSARDSQETQYF
NA | TRBJ2-3 | TRBD2 | TRBV5-1 | TGCGCCAGCAGCTCCGACCCCGGACTAGCGGGAGGGCAAGATACGCAGTATTTT | CASSSDPGLAGGQDTQYF
NA | TRBJ2-5 | NA | TRBV6-5 | TGTGCCAGCAGTTACAGGTCTAGCCAAGAGACCCAGTACTTC | CASSYRSSQETQYF
NA | TRBJ2-1 | NA | TRBV19 | TGTGCCAGTAGTATTGAAGACCGGCCACAGGTCGATGAGCAGTTCTTC | CASSIEDRPQVDEQFF
NA | TRBJ1-1 | TRBD1 | TRBV28 | TGTGCCAGCCTTAGGGGGCCCCTGAACACTGAAGCTTTCTTT | CASLRGPLNTEAFF
once | TRBJ1-4 | NA | TRBV9 | TGTGCCAGCAGCGTAGAGGGGCGTACTAATGAAAAACTGTTTTTT | CASSVEGRTNEKLFF
NA | TRBJ2-5 | TRBD2 | TRBV7-9 | TGTGCCAGCAGCTTCCCTAGCGGAGAGATGCAAGAGACCCAGTACTTC | CASSFPSGEMQETQYF
NA | TRBJ2-7 | TRBD2 | TRBV5-4 | TGTGCCAGCAGCTTGGTTCTAGCGGGGGCCGACGAGCAGTACTTC | CASSLVLAGADEQYF
NA | TRBJ1-1 | TRBD1 | TRBV7-8 | TGTGCCAGCAGCGTACAACAGGGGTACACTGAAGCTTTCTTT | CASSVQQGYTEAFF
NA | TRBJ2-3 | TRBD2 | TRBV18 | TGTGCCACGAAGGCTAGCGGGAGCACAGATACGCAGTATTTT | CATKASGSTDTQYF
NA | TRBJ2-3 | TRBD2 | TRBV7-3 | TGTGCCAGCAGCTTAGGACTAGCTTCCGATACGCAGTATTTT | CASSLGLASDTQYF
NA | TRBJ1-3 | TRBD1 | TRBV4-2 | TGTGCCAGCAGCCAACCGGGACAGCCTGAAAACACCATATATTTT | CASSQPGQPENTIYF
NA | TRBJ2-3 | TRBD1 | TRBV18 | TGTGCCAGCTCTCACGACAGGGTGCCAACCACAGATACGCAGTATTTT | CASSHDRVPTTDTQYF
NA | TRBJ2-3 | TRBD2 | TRBV10-2 | TGCGCCAGCGGATTAGCGGGGGCCGATACGCAGTATTTT | CASGLAGADTQYF
few | TRBJ2-7 | TRBD1 | TRBV6-5 | TGTGCCAGCAGGCCTGGACAGGGGGGCGAGCAGTACTTC | CASRPGQGGEQYF
few | TRBJ2-5 | TRBD2 | TRBV7-9 | TGTGCCAGCTCGACTAGCGGGGGGGCAGAGACCCAGTACTTC | CASSTSGGAETQYF
NA | TRBJ1-1 | NA | TRBV7-9 | TGTGCCAGCAATACCCTACGGGGTTCTGAAGCTTTCTTT | CASNTLRGSEAFF